This TCR beta chain emerged from a study of shared clonotypes between healthy human individuals. Overall study results and limits: Estimated richness values were generally larger in naive subsets than in memory subsets.

A few counts support this clone. Its antigen is undetermined. The ends were cut back, 5 bases at V and 4 bases at J, with 11 bases in the middle. Looked up from germline, CDR1 is LGHNT and CDR2 is FRNRAP. CDR3 length: 13 amino acids. The material for each subset, its genomic DNA, was split evenly across several immunoSEQ plates. Profiled with immunoSEQ multiplex PCR; TCRdb holds only in-frame clones, not every one. The table shows approximately 980,000 clones, with around 80% occurring only once. The chain recombines TRBV12-5 with TRBJ1-2; D not resolved. The specimen sequenced was memory CD4+ T cells sorted from blood. The sample's subset: CD45RA-negative fraction. The TCR sequence derives from a man younger than 30 in good health. The CDR3 reads CASGPRIVYGYTF. CDR3 nucleotides: TGTGCTAGTGGTCCCCGGATCGTCTATGGCTACACCTTC. Using reference TRBV12-5 and TRBJ1-2 for the parts outside the CDR3, the full variable domain is DARVTQTPRHKVTEMGQEVTMRCQPILGHNTVFWYRQTMMQGLELLAYFRNRAPLDDSGMPKDRFSAEMPDATLATLKIQPSEPRDSAVYFCASGPRIVYGYTFGSGTRLTVV.